This T cell receptor (beta chain) is from a study of blood T cells in healthy people across ages. A sample-barcoded 5' primer and a J-beta primer mix were used in a second PCR of roughly 6 to 12 cycles. TCRdb reanalysed the 5' RACE reads using MiXCR and keeps one entry per CDR3 protein. The sample shows about 760,000 distinct CDR3 sequences, approximately 53% of them seen only once. Trimming cost V 0 bases and J 0 bases, with 18 bases left between them. Germline V gene lookup returns CDR1 SQVTM and CDR2 ANQGSEA. The CDR3 spans 17 residues. Sample: blood. This receptor was identified in a man aged 40-49 years in good health. This chain joins TRBV29-1 and TRBJ2-7; perhaps D is TRBD1 or TRBD2 (5 bases each). CDR3 nucleotides: TGCAGCGTTGAAGATCCTAGTAATCCAGGGAGCTCCTACGAGCAGTACTTC. Amino acids: CSVEDPSNPGSSYEQYF.